Reported below is one TCR beta chain. The antigen remains unidentified. The CDR3 covers 16 residues. Germline V gene lookup returns CDR1 LGHNA and CDR2 YSLEER. Vbeta (60) and Jbeta (13) primers were used in the PCR. Here immunoSEQ multiplex PCR was the method, and the copy in TCRdb shows in-frame clones only, minus some. The repertoire shows around 140,000 clones; the top ten hold approximately 1%. These data originate in a study of cytomegalovirus exposure and HLA in healthy donors. Study observations and caveats: In a later analysis, an Asian-associated ancestry cluster reportedly showed fewer N-insertions than the roughly 690-donor mean. TCR beta chains numbering some 160 were designated cytomegalovirus-associated. Most of the CMV-associated TCR beta chains (in a later analysis) appeared to be HLA-restricted. Several of the most significant clusters were apparently associated with common viral pathogens in a later analysis.

The sequenced sample was PBMCs. The chain is built from TRBV4-3 and TRBJ2-5; 10 nucleotides line up with TRBD1. The J call could be wrong; TRBJ2-7 is a better fit for the DNA end. This TCR came from a male donor in good health and CMV-seronegative. The CDR3 is CASSQTRDRGLYEQYF. The CDR3, as DNA: TGCGCCAGCAGCCAGACCCGGGACAGGGGTTTATACGAGCAGTACTTC.